The rows below give T cell receptor beta chains drawn from one sample of a study of T cell repertoires in ileal Crohn's disease. TCRdb's table, derived via immunoSEQ multiplex PCR, lists solely in-frame clones and lacks some. The sample gives about 230 clones, about 96% of which show up once; roughly 6.4% is in the top ten. Material: ileal tissue. The receptors were sampled from an adult with Crohn's disease. Both conserved end residues are part of each CDR3. The D gene is left open where the match is weak. Clone size is not always given. Where it is, it says once, few, many or a class for expanded clones.

TGCGCCAGCAGCCCCGGGACAGGGGCTCCGGGAGATACGCAGTATTTT	CASSPGTGAPGDTQYF	TRBD1	TRBV5-1	TRBJ2-3	-
TGCGCCAGCAGCTTGGGAGGCCGCACCCAACTTAACTATGGCTACACCTTC	CASSLGGRTQLNYGYTF	-	TRBV5-1	TRBJ1-2	-
TGTGCCAGCAGGGACCAGGGAAGGGGTAGTGGGGCCAACGTCCTGACTTTC	CASRDQGRGSGANVLTF	-	TRBV27	TRBJ2-6	-
TGTGCCAGCTCACCACCGTATGGGGGGCTGGGCACTGAAGCTTTCTTT	CASSPPYGGLGTEAFF	-	TRBV18	TRBJ1-1	-
TGCGCCAGCAGCCAGGATGGGGGGAGCTCGGGGCGGAACACTGAAGCTTTCTTT	CASSQDGGSSGRNTEAFF	-	TRBV4-3	TRBJ1-1	-
TGCGCCAGCAGCCAAAAAAACGGACTAGCGGGAGGGATAGCCAAAAACATTCAGTACTTC	CASSQKNGLAGGIAKNIQYF	TRBD2	TRBV4-3	TRBJ2-4	-
TGTGCCAGCAGCCAAGAGGGCCAGGGGGAAAATGAGCAGTTCTTC	CASSQEGQGENEQFF	TRBD1	TRBV14	TRBJ2-1	-
TGTGCCAGTTCTACGGCGCAATCCTACGTGCAGTACTTC	CASSTAQSYVQYF	-	TRBV2	TRBJ2-7	once
TGTGCCAGCAGGGGGTGGGCTTTGAACTACAATGAGCAGTTCTTC	CASRGWALNYNEQFF	-	TRBV28	TRBJ2-1	-
TGCGCCAGCAGCCAAGACCCACAGGGGGCTAACTCCTACAATGAGCAGTTCTTC	CASSQDPQGANSYNEQFF	TRBD1	TRBV4-1	TRBJ2-1	-
TGTGCCGGAGGGCCTAAAAGACAGCCGGAAGGTGAAAAACTGTTTTTT	CAGGPKRQPEGEKLFF	-	TRBV21-1	TRBJ1-4	-
TGTGCCAGCAGTCTTGGACTCCTCGGCTACAATGAGCAGTTCTTC	CASSLGLLGYNEQFF	-	TRBV28	TRBJ2-1	once
TGTGCCAGCAGTGAAAACGGGGCGCAGTATTTT	CASSENGAQYF	-	TRBV2	TRBJ2-3	-
TGTGCCAGCAGCTTAGACAACTATGGCTACACCTTC	CASSLDNYGYTF	-	TRBV5-5	TRBJ1-2	-
TGTGCCAGCAGTTTATCAACCGGGGAGAGATCCTACGAGCAGTACTTC	CASSLSTGERSYEQYF	-	TRBV27	TRBJ2-7	-
TGTGCCAGCAGCGTAGGGTGGACAGGGAACGAAGCTTTCTTT	CASSVGWTGNEAFF	TRBD1	TRBV9	TRBJ1-1	-
TGTGCCAGCAAAGGACGGGATCCTAACTATGGCTACACCTTC	CASKGRDPNYGYTF	-	TRBV25-1	TRBJ1-2	-
TGTGCCAGCAGTGGGCTTCTCACCCCCACAGATACGCAGTATTTT	CASSGLLTPTDTQYF	-	TRBV6-4	TRBJ2-3	-
TGTGCCAGCAGTGAATCCCGGAGACAGGGTAGGGATGAGCAGTTCTTC	CASSESRRQGRDEQFF	TRBD1	TRBV6-1	TRBJ2-1	-